This T cell receptor (beta chain) was recovered during a study of blood T cell repertoires in COVID-19. Study details: Acute and convalescent COVID-19 specimens originated in the United States, Italy and Spain. PBMCs, B-cell-depleted T cells, or T cells were the source of the cDNA or gDNA that made up the material.

V gave up 2 bases and J gave up 4 bases, with 12 bases separating them. The CDR3 totals 14 residues. Germline V gives CDR1 SGHRS, CDR2 YFSETQ. This clone was recorded a few times. Per the study methods: Reference gene primer amplification gave nucleated cell count estimates. Sequencing used immunoSEQ multiplex PCR; TCRdb keeps in-frame clones, though not all of them. That table is the source of V, J and clone size, and D and trimming were worked out from the DNA. The sample carries 16,000 or so clones, 85% to 90% recorded once. The clonotype originates from a human donor in a cohort sampled during active COVID-19. The sample comprised peripheral blood. This chain uses TRBV5-1 with TRBJ1-2; D gene ambiguous. CDR3 loop: CASSFEGEPYGYTF. The CDR3 coding sequence is TGCGCCAGCAGCTTCGAGGGAGAGCCCTATGGCTACACCTTC.